This entry lists 3 T cell receptor beta chains sequenced from one sample in a study of blood T cell repertoires in COVID-19. Profiling relied on immunoSEQ multiplex PCR, and the TCRdb table lists in-frame clones only, not all of them. The sample has over 75,000 clones, about 86% seen once. The material sequenced was peripheral blood. These receptors were collected from a man aged 50-60 years with COVID-19, enrolled during active disease.

The chain is built from TRBV11-3 and TRBJ2-1; the match to TRBD2 covers 7 bases. V lost 1 base, J lost 0 bases, and 6 bases stayed unmatched. Germline V gives CDR1 SGHNT, CDR2 YENEEA. This CDR3 is 17 amino acids long. In DNA, the CDR3 is TGTGCCAGCAGCTTAGGGTGGCGGGGGAGCTCCTACAATGAGCAGTTCTTC. It yields the protein CASSLGWRGSSYNEQFF.

This chain uses TRBV30 with TRBJ1-5, with unresolved D. From germline, CDR1 is GTSNPN and CDR2 SVGIG (reference sequence). The CDR3 is 14 amino acids. V lost 0 bases and J lost 6, with 12 bases in between. The CDR3 region has the DNA TGTGCCTGGAGTGTACTGGAGTCACGTCAGCCCCAGCATTTT. The encoded protein is CAWSVLESRQPQHF.

V is TRBV2 and J is TRBJ2-1, with 10 positions matching TRBD2. Trimming at V came to 6 bases and at J to 5 bases, leaving 4 bases not matched to a gene. The CDR3 is 14 residues long. Germline lookup yields CDR1 SNHLY and CDR2 FYNNEI. The CDR3 sequence is CASRGTSANNEQFF. The CDR3 bases are TGTGCCAGCAGGGGGACTAGCGCCAACAATGAGCAGTTCTTC.